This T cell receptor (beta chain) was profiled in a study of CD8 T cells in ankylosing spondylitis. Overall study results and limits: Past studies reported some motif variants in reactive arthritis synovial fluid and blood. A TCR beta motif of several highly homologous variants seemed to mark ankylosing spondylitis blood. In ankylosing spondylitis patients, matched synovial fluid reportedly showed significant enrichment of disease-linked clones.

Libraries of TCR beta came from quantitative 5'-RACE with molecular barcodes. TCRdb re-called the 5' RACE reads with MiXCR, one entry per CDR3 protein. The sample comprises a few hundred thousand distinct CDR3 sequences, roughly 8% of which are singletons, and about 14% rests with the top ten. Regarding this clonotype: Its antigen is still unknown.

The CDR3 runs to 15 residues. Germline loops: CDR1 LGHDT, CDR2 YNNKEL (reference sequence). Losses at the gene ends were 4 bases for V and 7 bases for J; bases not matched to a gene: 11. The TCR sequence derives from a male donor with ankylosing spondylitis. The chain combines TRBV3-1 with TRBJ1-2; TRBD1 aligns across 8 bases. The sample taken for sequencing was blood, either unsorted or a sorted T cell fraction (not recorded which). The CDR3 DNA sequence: TGTGCCAGCAGCCCTATAGGACAGGGAGTCGGTGGCTACACCTTC. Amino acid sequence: CASSPIGQGVGGYTF.